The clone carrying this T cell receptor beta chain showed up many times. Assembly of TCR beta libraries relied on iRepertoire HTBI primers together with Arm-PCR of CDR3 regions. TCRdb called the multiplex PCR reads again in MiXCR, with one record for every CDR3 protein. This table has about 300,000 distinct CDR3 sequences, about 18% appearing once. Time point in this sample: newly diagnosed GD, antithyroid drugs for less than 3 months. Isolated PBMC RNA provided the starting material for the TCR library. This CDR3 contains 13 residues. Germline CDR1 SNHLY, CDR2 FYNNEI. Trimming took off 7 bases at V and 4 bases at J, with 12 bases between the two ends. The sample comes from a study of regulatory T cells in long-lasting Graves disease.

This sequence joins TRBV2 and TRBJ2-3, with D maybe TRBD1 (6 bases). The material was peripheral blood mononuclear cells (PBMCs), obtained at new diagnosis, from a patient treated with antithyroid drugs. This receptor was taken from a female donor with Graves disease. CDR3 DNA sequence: TGTGCCAGCAATGGACAGATGGCAGATACGCAGTATTTT. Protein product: CASNGQMADTQYF.